The T cell receptor beta chain under discussion was sequenced for a study of memory CD4+ T cells and cytomegalovirus serostatus. Points from the study as a whole: CD4+ memory repertoires contained about 40% of the roughly 150 reported CMV TCRbeta sequences. A US-trained random forest predicted CMV serostatus with median AUC around 0.91.

Methods used by the authors: Out-of-frame sequences were removed, leaving 2 million to 2.5 million distinct TCRbeta sequences. The method was immunoSEQ multiplex PCR; TCRdb's version includes in-frame clones alone and lacks a portion of them. V and J calls and clone size come straight from that table; D and trimming were deduced from the DNA. Found here are some 44,000 clones, just over 75% of them singletons; the top ten hold 1.5% to 2.5%. The CDR3 has 14 residues. Germline V gene sequence: CDR1 SNHLY, CDR2 FYNNEI. V shed 6 bases and J shed 3 bases, with 11 bases lying between them. Single viable CD3+CD4+CD8-CD45RO+ cells were sorted as the memory CD4+ T cells. CD4+ T cells were isolated by positive magnetic selection. Concerning this clone itself: Its specificity is not known.

The sample comprised memory CD4+ T cells from blood. This sequence originates from an adult in good health and CMV-seronegative. This chain connects TRBV2 to TRBJ1-4; maybe TRBD1 (5 bases). Here the CDR3 DNA reads TGTGCCAGCAGCCAGGGTTGGGCTAATGAAAAACTGTTTTTT. It encodes CASSQGWANEKLFF.